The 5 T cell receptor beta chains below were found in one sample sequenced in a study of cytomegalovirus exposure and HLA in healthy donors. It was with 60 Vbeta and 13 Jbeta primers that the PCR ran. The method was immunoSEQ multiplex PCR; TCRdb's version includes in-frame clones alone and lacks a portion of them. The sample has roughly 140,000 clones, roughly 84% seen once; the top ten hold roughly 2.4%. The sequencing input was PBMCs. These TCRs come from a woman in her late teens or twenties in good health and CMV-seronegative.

The CDR3 spells CASSYSATNEKLFF. The CDR3 DNA reads TGCGCCAGCAGCTACAGTGCAACTAATGAAAAACTGTTTTTT. The V gene is TRBV5-1, the J gene TRBJ1-4, with D unresolved. This CDR3 is 14 amino acids long. Germline V gene lookup returns CDR1 SGHRS and CDR2 YFSETQ. Trimming removed 3 bases from V and 0 bases from J, with 6 bases in between. Full variable domain (rest looked up from reference TRBV5-1 and TRBJ1-4): KAGVTQTPRYLIKTRGQQVTLSCSPISGHRSVSWYQQTPGQGLQFLFEYFSETQRNKGNFPGRFSGRQFSNSRSEMNVSTLELGDSALYLCASSYSATNEKLFFGSGTQLSVL.

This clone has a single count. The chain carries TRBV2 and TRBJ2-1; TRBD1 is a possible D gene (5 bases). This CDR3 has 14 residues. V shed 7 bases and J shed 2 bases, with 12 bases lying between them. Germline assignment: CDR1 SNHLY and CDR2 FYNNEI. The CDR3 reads CASMGPKTYNEQFF. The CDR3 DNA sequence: TGTGCCAGCATGGGGCCGAAAACCTACAATGAGCAGTTCTTC.

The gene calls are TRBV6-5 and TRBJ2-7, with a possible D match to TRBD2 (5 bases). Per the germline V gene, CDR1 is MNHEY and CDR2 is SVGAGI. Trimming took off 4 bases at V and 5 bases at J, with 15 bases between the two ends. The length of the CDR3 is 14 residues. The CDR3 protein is CASSWRPPGNEQYF. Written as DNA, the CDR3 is TGTGCCAGCAGTTGGCGACCCCCGGGGAACGAGCAGTACTTC.

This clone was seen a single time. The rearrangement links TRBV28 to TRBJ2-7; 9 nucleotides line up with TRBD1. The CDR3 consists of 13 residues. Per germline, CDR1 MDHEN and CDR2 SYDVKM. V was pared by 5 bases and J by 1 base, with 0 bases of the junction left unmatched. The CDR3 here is CASSGTGSYEQYF. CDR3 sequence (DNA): TGTGCCAGCAGTGGGACAGGGTCCTACGAGCAGTACTTC.

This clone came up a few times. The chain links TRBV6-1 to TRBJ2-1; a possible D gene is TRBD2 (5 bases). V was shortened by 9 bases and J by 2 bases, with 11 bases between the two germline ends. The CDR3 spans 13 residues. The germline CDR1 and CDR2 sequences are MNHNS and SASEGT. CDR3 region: CASMEAAYNEQFF. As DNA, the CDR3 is TGTGCCAGTATGGAGGCTGCCTACAATGAGCAGTTCTTC.